These 19 T cell receptor beta chains were all obtained from the same sample, sequenced in a study of breast tumors, draining lymph nodes, adjacent tissues (TCRdb year 2016). To prepare the library, multiplex PCR was applied. The reads were generated on an Illumina HiSeq 2000. The public reads were run again by TCRdb, first through fastp at Q25 and then through MiXCR, and only productive beta chains were kept. When rows share a CDR3 protein, they turn into one entry using the most common DNA and genes. The sample contains approximately 120,000 distinct CDR3 sequences, less than 25% of them found a single time. Jointly, the top ten make up about 2.2% of the sample. The axillary draining lymph nodes of breast cancer patients were the source of the lymph node samples. The specimen was axillary lymph node tissue. All receptors come from a female donor with breast cancer. Some clones in this sample may be carry-over from other donors' samples.

This clonotype came up many times. The chain employs TRBV5-4 and TRBJ1-3; D not certain. The V end lost 5 bases, the J end lost 4 bases, and 13 bases lay between the germline ends. The CDR3 is 14 residues long. CDR1 and CDR2 (germline): SGHNT, YYREEE (reference sequence). CDR3 region: CASSLHGPGNTIYF. CDR3 bases: TGTGCCAGCAGTCTTCATGGACCCGGAAACACCATATATTTT. Looking up the rest from reference TRBV5-4 and TRBJ1-3 gives the full variable domain: ETGVTQSPTHLIKTRGQQVTLRCSSQSGHNTVSWYQQALGQGPQFIFQYYREEENGRGNFPPRFSGLQFPNYSSELNVNALELDDSALYLCASSLHGPGNTIYFGEGSWLTVV.

This clonotype has at least ten counts. This chain connects TRBV5-1 to TRBJ2-3, with D possibly TRBD2 on 6 matching bases. Trimming pared 6 bases from V and 5 bases from J, leaving 7 bases between. In germline, CDR1 is SGHRS, CDR2 YFSETQ. The CDR3 runs to 11 residues. The CDR3 sequence is CASKGGDTQYF. The CDR3 DNA follows: TGCGCCAGCAAGGGAGGAGATACGCAGTATTTT.

This clonotype came up many times. The V gene is TRBV11-2, the J gene TRBJ1-4; 7 positions agree with TRBD1. The CDR3 contains 14 residues. Germline values: CDR1 SGHAT, CDR2 FQNNGV. After removal of 5 bases from V and 8 bases from J, the junction contained 8 bases not matched to a gene. CDR3: CASSLQGQGEKLFF. The CDR3 DNA is TGTGCCAGCAGCCTACAGGGGCAGGGCGAAAAACTGTTTTTT.

This clonotype was seen repeatedly, ten times or more. The genes are TRBV5-4 and TRBJ2-5, with TRBD1 identical over 8 bases. The junction had 3 bases not matched to a gene; V was cut back by 4 bases and J by 1 base. The CDR3 length is 14 residues. Germline loops: CDR1 SGHNT, CDR2 YYREEE (reference sequence). The chain's CDR3 is CASSPGQGQETQYF. CDR3 nucleotide sequence: TGTGCCAGCAGCCCAGGACAGGGCCAAGAGACCCAGTACTTC.

This clonotype has a count of ten or more. CDR3 loop: CASSYRTGIPYEQYF. For the CDR3, the DNA is TGTGCCAGCAGTTACCGGACAGGGATCCCCTACGAGCAGTACTTC. The V and J genes are TRBV6-5 and TRBJ2-7; TRBD1 agrees at 8 bases. CDR3 length: 15 amino acids. V was clipped by 2 bases and J by 2 bases; unmatched bases: 5. Germline CDR1 and CDR2: MNHEY and SVGAGI.

This clonotype has a handful of counts. This could be a read error, since a much larger clone is one nucleotide away. In DNA, the CDR3 is TGCAGTGCTATGACAGGGGGTGATCAGCCCCAGCATTTT. Amino acids: CSAMTGGDQPQHF. The V call is TRBV20-1, the J call TRBJ1-5, with 9 bases aligning to TRBD1. Trimming removed 4 bases from V and 5 bases from J; junction bases left unmatched: 3. Germline CDR1 and CDR2: DFQATT and SNEGSKA (reference sequence). This CDR3 is built from 13 residues.

At least ten counts were recorded for this clonotype. This chain connects TRBV7-9 to TRBJ1-2; D is unresolved. The length of the CDR3 is 13 residues. The germline V gene encodes CDR1 SEHNR and CDR2 FQNEAQ (reference sequence). The germline V and J ends were trimmed by 5 bases and 4 bases, with 11 bases remaining between them. CDR3 coding DNA: TGTGCCAGCAGCCTAGGACTGAGCTATGGCTACACCTTC. It specifies CASSLGLSYGYTF.

The chain carries TRBV28 and TRBJ1-6, with D unresolved. Trimming cost V 11 bases and J 7 bases, with 15 bases left between them. CDR1 and CDR2 (germline): MDHEN, SYDVKM. The CDR3 totals 13 residues. This CDR3 is CAGRTNINSPLHF. Here the CDR3 DNA reads TGTGCCGGCCGTACCAACATAAATTCACCCCTCCACTTT.

This clonotype was found many times. The chain joins TRBV24-1 to TRBJ2-1; D remains unclear. CDR1 is KGHDR, CDR2 SFDVKD, per germline. The CDR3 loop spans 13 amino acids. The V end lost 1 base, the J end lost 4 bases, and 4 bases lay between the germline ends. The CDR3 DNA sequence: TGTGCCACCAGTGATTTAAGGTACAATGAGCAGTTCTTC. Amino acids: CATSDLRYNEQFF.

V usage is TRBV28 and J usage is TRBJ2-1; 7 bases line up with TRBD2. CDR3 length: 17 residues. V lost 5 bases, J lost 5 bases, and 15 bases stayed unmatched. The germline CDR1 and CDR2 sequences are MDHEN and SYDVKM. The CDR3 protein is CASSGGQEWEGDNEQFF. The CDR3, as DNA: TGTGCCAGCAGTGGTGGGCAGGAGTGGGAGGGAGACAATGAGCAGTTCTTC. The full variable domain, in which reference TRBV28 and TRBJ2-1 provide the parts outside the CDR3, is DVKVTQSSRYLVKRTGEKVFLECVQDMDHENMFWYRQDPGLGLRLIYFSYDVKMKEKGDIPEGYSVSREKKERFSLILESASTNQTSMYLCASSGGQEWEGDNEQFFGPGTRLTVL.

In this sample, this clonotype turned up many times. V usage is TRBV2 and J usage is TRBJ1-2, with 8 positions matching TRBD1. This CDR3 region has 14 residues. Germline V gene data show CDR1 as SNHLY and CDR2 as FYNNEI. After removal of 6 bases from V and 5 bases from J, the junction contained 8 bases not matched to a gene. As DNA, the CDR3 is TGTGCCAGCAGCGCCCAGGGGGCAGGGTATGGCTACACCTTC. Its translation is CASSAQGAGYGYTF.

This clonotype was seen ten or more times. This sequence joins TRBV3-1 and TRBJ2-7, with a weak D call TRBD1 (5 bases). The CDR3 is made up of 14 amino acids. Germline V gene sequence: CDR1 LGHDT, CDR2 YNNKEL (reference sequence). V lost 2 bases and J 2 bases, leaving 10 bases between the germline ends. The CDR3 loop reads CASSQTGSPYEQYF. The CDR3 DNA reads as TGTGCCAGCAGCCAAACAGGCAGTCCCTACGAGCAGTACTTC.

Many counts were recorded for this clonotype. The chain has TRBV7-9 and TRBJ2-1; D is unresolved. The CDR3 covers 16 residues. Germline CDR1 is SEHNR and CDR2 is FQNEAQ (reference sequence). Trimming stripped 5 bases from V and 0 bases from J, with 14 bases between. CDR3 in DNA: TGTGCCAGCAGCCCCAGACTGTCTAGCTCCTACAATGAGCAGTTCTTC. Translating it yields CASSPRLSSSYNEQFF.

This clonotype was seen repeatedly, ten times or more. The rearrangement joins TRBV6-6 to TRBJ2-3; D gene ambiguous. This CDR3 is built from 15 residues. Germline-derived CDR1 and CDR2 are MNHNY and SVGAGI (reference sequence). The V end lost 2 bases, the J end lost 2 bases, and 11 bases lay between the germline ends. CDR3 bases: TGTGCCAGCAGTTACGGTGTACATCTCACAGATACGCAGTATTTT. Residues: CASSYGVHLTDTQYF.

This clonotype was recorded many times. The chain is built from TRBV10-3 and TRBJ2-3; D is unclear. Germline CDR1 ENHRY, CDR2 SYGVKD. The CDR3 spans 11 residues. Trimming removed 7 bases from V and 4 bases from J, with 6 bases in between. The CDR3 region has the DNA TGTGCCATCAAAGAGTCAGATACGCAGTATTTT. Protein: CAIKESDTQYF.

On this clonotype itself: A much larger clone differs by one base, so this may be a read error. CDR3 sequence (DNA): TGTGCCAGCAGCTCTCCCAAGAGGTTGGGGGATACACCCCTCCACTTT. Protein sequence: CASSSPKRLGDTPLHF. The chain links TRBV7-9 to TRBJ1-6, with D tentatively TRBD1 (5 bases). There are 16 residues in the CDR3. In germline, CDR1 is SEHNR, CDR2 FQNEAQ (reference sequence). The V end was cut by 4 bases, the J end by 11 bases, with 21 bases between.

For this clonotype: Being one base from a much bigger clone, this may be a read error. The chain combines TRBV19 with TRBJ2-7; 9 bases align to TRBD1. The CDR3 length is 14 residues. CDR1 and CDR2 (germline): LNHDA, SQIVND (reference sequence). Trimming removed 5 bases from V and 3 bases from J; junction bases left unmatched: 5. The CDR3 is CASSGTGWFYEQYF. The CDR3 DNA sequence: TGTGCCAGTAGTGGGACAGGGTGGTTCTACGAGCAGTACTTC. The full variable domain, in which reference TRBV19 and TRBJ2-7 provide the parts outside the CDR3, is DGGITQSPKYLFRKEGQNVTLSCEQNLNHDAMYWYRQDPGQGLRLIYYSQIVNDFQKGDIAEGYSVSREKKESFPLTVTSAQKNPTAFYLCASSGTGWFYEQYFGPGTRLTVT.

At least ten counts were recorded for this clonotype. The chain combines TRBV20-1 with TRBJ2-5, with 8 bases that match TRBD1. CDR3 length equals 12 residues. Looked up from germline, CDR1 is DFQATT and CDR2 is SNEGSKA (reference sequence). V shed 6 bases, J shed 7 bases, and the junction held 7 bases outside the gene matches. CDR3 sequence: CSARGLIGTQYF. The CDR3 DNA reads TGCAGTGCCAGGGGGCTTATAGGGACCCAGTACTTC.

This clonotype appeared a few times. The V call is TRBV27, the J call TRBJ1-5; D is uncertain. Germline V gene lookup returns CDR1 MNHEY and CDR2 SMNVEV (reference sequence). V was shortened by 2 bases and J by 2 bases, with 13 bases between the two germline ends. CDR3 length: 16 residues. The CDR3 nucleotides read TGTGCCAGCAGTTTAATGTTCGCTGGGGGCAATCAGCCCCAGCATTTT. This codes for CASSLMFAGGNQPQHF.